This record concerns one TCR beta chain sequence. Other DNA sequences in the same sample also yield this CDR3. Here immunoSEQ multiplex PCR was the method, and the copy in TCRdb shows in-frame clones only, minus some. The repertoire consists of fewer than 75,000 clones, with roughly 90% occurring once and the leading ten covering around 3.5%. The sample is drawn from a study of T cell changes during pregnancy in multiple sclerosis. This CDR3 contains 14 residues. Germline CDR1 and CDR2: MGHRA and YSYEKL. The ends lost 1 base at V and 2 bases at J; junction bases unmatched: 2. The receptor comes from a female donor in good health, enrolled as a control in a pregnancy study. Sequences were derived from peripheral blood, sampled after pregnancy. The chain uses TRBV4-1 and TRBJ2-7, with 7 bases aligning to TRBD1. The CDR3 DNA reads as TGCGCCAGCAGCCAAGGACAGGGAGCCTACGAGCAGTACTTC. As protein: CASSQGQGAYEQYF.